A single TCR beta chain is shown here with its context. The data belong to a study of blood T cell repertoires in COVID-19. About the research overall: T cells, B-cell-depleted T cells, or PBMCs supplied cDNA or gDNA.

Germline CDR1 SGHRS, CDR2 YFSETQ. This CDR3 is built from 14 residues. V dropped 3 bases and J dropped 3; count of bases not matched to a gene: 5. How the authors handled the data: Estimation of nucleated cell counts relied on the amplification of reference gene primers. Sequenced by immunoSEQ multiplex PCR; TCRdb stores in-frame clones only, minus some. Clonal size and the V and J genes are those of that table, whereas D and trimming came from the DNA. The sample shows roughly 65,000 clones, approximately 89% of them seen only once. V is TRBV5-1 and J is TRBJ2-7, with TRBD1 matching over 8 bases. The source of this sequence is a woman older than 75 with active or convalescent COVID-19. Specimen: peripheral blood. The CDR3 DNA reads TGCGCCAGCAGCTCGGGACAGGAAAGCTACGAGCAGTACTTC. Amino acids: CASSSGQESYEQYF.